This T cell receptor (beta chain) is from a study of beta chain features in type 1 diabetes. Every bit of the isolated RNA underwent reverse transcription, so sequencing read expressed TCRB transcripts. The table came from immunoSEQ multiplex PCR; TCRdb's copy has only in-frame clones and leaves some out. Altogether 20,000 to 25,000 clones are present, about 72% being singletons, with the ten largest covering 2% to 2.5%. CDR1 and CDR2 from the germline V gene are LNHDA and SQIVND (reference sequence). With 5 bases removed from V and 9 bases from J, the gap between germline ends came to 8 bases. The CDR3 extends over 11 amino acids.

The receptor's source is a woman between 35 and 50 years old in good health. The specimen was Tregs from blood. J is TRBJ2-1 and V is TRBV19; D unresolved. The CDR3 loop is CASSYSIEQFF. The CDR3 region has the DNA TGTGCCAGTAGTTACTCGATTGAGCAGTTCTTC.